Below, 32 T cell receptor beta chains from the same sample are listed, as sequenced in a study of T cell responses to AZD1222 COVID-19 vaccine. Here immunoSEQ multiplex PCR was the method, and the copy in TCRdb shows in-frame clones only, minus some. The sample consists of 65,000 to 70,000 clones, around four fifths of them appearing once. The sequencing here drew on peripheral blood, taken on day 0 of AZD1222 vaccination. These receptors came from an adult in good health.

This clone was counted only a few times. This chain links TRBV5-1 with TRBJ1-2, with D perhaps TRBD1 (6 bases). CDR3 length equals 15 residues. The germline V gene has CDR1 SGHRS and CDR2 YFSETQ. V lost 0 bases to trimming and J lost 4 bases, with 13 bases between them. CDR3 bases: TGCGCCAGCAGCTTGGTGGACAGCCCGGGCTATGGCTACACCTTC. This translates into CASSLVDSPGYGYTF.

This clone came up once. The genes are TRBV5-4 and TRBJ2-7; 8 bases agree with TRBD1. This CDR3 spans 14 amino acids. J was trimmed by 3 bases and V by 4 bases; bases with no gene match: 6. From germline, CDR1 is SGHNT and CDR2 YYREEE (reference sequence). The CDR3 region has the DNA TGTGCCAGCAGCACGACAGGGGCGAACTACGAGCAGTACTTC. As protein: CASSTTGANYEQYF.

J is TRBJ1-6 and V is TRBV5-6; D is unclear. V was clipped by 1 base and J by 6 bases, with 8 bases between them. This CDR3 is built from 14 residues. Germline V gene lookup returns CDR1 SGHDT and CDR2 YYEEEE. CDR3 protein: CASSLWLVNSPLHF. The CDR3 region has the DNA TGTGCCAGCAGCTTGTGGCTGGTTAATTCACCCCTCCACTTT.

V and J are TRBV5-1 and TRBJ1-2, with 8 bases that match TRBD1. V gave up 5 bases and J gave up 3 bases; unmatched junction bases: 6. CDR1 SGHRS and CDR2 YFSETQ come from the germline V gene. The CDR3 loop spans 14 amino acids. The CDR3: CASRGDRLYYGYTF. The CDR3 region has the DNA TGCGCCAGCAGGGGGGACAGGCTCTACTATGGCTACACCTTC.

The chain has TRBV11-3 and TRBJ1-2; 10 nucleotides match TRBD1. Germline CDR1 SGHNT, CDR2 YENEEA. V shed 6 bases, J shed 4 bases, and the junction held 2 bases outside the gene matches. This CDR3 spans 13 amino acids. Here the CDR3 reads CASSWDRGYGYTF. CDR3 DNA sequence: TGTGCCAGCAGTTGGGACAGGGGCTATGGCTACACCTTC.

This sequence joins TRBV9 and TRBJ1-4, with TRBD1 matching 10 bases. From germline, CDR1 is SGDLS and CDR2 YYNGEE. The CDR3 has 15 residues. After removal of 4 bases from V and 5 bases from J, the junction contained 5 bases not matched to a gene. Here the CDR3 reads CASSPGQGTNEKLFF. The CDR3 region has the DNA TGTGCCAGCAGCCCGGGACAGGGGACGAATGAAAAACTGTTTTTT.

The chain is built from TRBV18 and TRBJ2-1; 10 bases line up with TRBD2. Germline CDR1 and CDR2: KGHSH and LQKENI. The J segment lost 2 bases and the V segment lost 0 bases, leaving 13 bases of the junction unmatched. CDR3 length: 20 residues. The CDR3: CASSPPEGLADYLAYNEQFF. In DNA, the CDR3 is TGTGCCAGCTCACCACCGGAAGGACTAGCGGACTACCTAGCCTACAATGAGCAGTTCTTC.

This clone was detected once. This rearrangement joins TRBV5-4 to TRBJ1-5; the match to TRBD1 covers 7 bases. Germline CDR1 is SGHNT and CDR2 is YYREEE (reference sequence). This CDR3 has 14 amino acids. Germline trimming cut 2 bases from V and 3 bases from J; bases unmatched to any gene: 2. The CDR3 sequence: CASSFTGDNQPQHF. The CDR3 nucleotides read TGTGCCAGCAGCTTCACAGGGGACAATCAGCCCCAGCATTTT.

The chain links TRBV4-2 to TRBJ2-7; the D gene is possibly TRBD2 (6 bases). There are 14 residues in the CDR3. Per germline, CDR1 LGHNA and CDR2 YNFKEQ. The V end was cut by 5 bases, the J end by 0 bases, with 11 bases between. The CDR3 DNA follows: TGTGCCAGCAGCGGGGCGGGGAGCTCCTACGAGCAGTACTTC. This translates into CASSGAGSSYEQYF.

The chain recombines TRBV24-1 with TRBJ2-3; 7 positions agree with TRBD1. CDR1 KGHDR and CDR2 SFDVKD come from the germline V gene. V gave up 4 bases and J gave up 3 bases; unmatched junction bases: 3. The CDR3 covers 14 residues. The CDR3 DNA reads TGTGCCACCAGTGAACAGGGGTTAACAGATACGCAGTATTTT. Protein product: CATSEQGLTDTQYF.

The chain has TRBV4-1 and TRBJ1-6; D is perhaps TRBD1 (6 bases). This CDR3 contains 15 residues. Trimming shortened V by 0 bases and J by 10 bases, and 13 bases separated the two germline ends. Germline lookup yields CDR1 MGHRA and CDR2 YSYEKL. The CDR3 DNA sequence: TGCGCCAGCAGCCAAGATATCAGGGGCGGCTCACCCCTCCACTTT. Its translation: CASSQDIRGGSPLHF.

This sequence joins TRBV5-1 and TRBJ2-3, with D possibly TRBD1 on 5 matching bases. The CDR3 runs to 15 residues. Germline values: CDR1 SGHRS, CDR2 YFSETQ. Trimming shortened V by 4 bases and J by 0 bases, and 12 bases separated the two germline ends. CDR3 sequence: CASSPVGQSTDTQYF. The DNA of the CDR3 is TGCGCCAGCAGCCCTGTGGGGCAGAGCACAGATACGCAGTATTTT.

This sequence joins TRBV19 and TRBJ1-5; D is possibly TRBD1 (6 bases). Germline V gene data show CDR1 as LNHDA and CDR2 as SQIVND (reference sequence). Trimming shortened V by 5 bases and J by 6 bases, and 17 bases separated the two germline ends. The CDR3 covers 15 residues. The CDR3 DNA follows: TGTGCCAGTAGTCGGACAGTGGGAGACAGTCAGCCCCAGCATTTT. This encodes CASSRTVGDSQPQHF.

This clone was counted only a few times. The CDR3 nucleotides read TGTGCCAGCAGCACCAACAAGAACACTGAAGCTTTCTTT. Protein: CASSTNKNTEAFF. The chain joins TRBV21-1 to TRBJ1-1; the table names TRBD1, a call not compared with the DNA. TRBV21-1 is marked as a pseudogene. This CDR3 is built from 13 residues.

This clone was recorded once. The CDR3 nucleotides read TGTGCCATCAGTGAAGGGAACTATGGCTACACCTTC. Its protein product is CAISEGNYGYTF. This chain joins TRBV10-3 and TRBJ1-2; D unclear. The CDR3 totals 12 residues. Trimming left V 3 bases short and J 2 bases short, with 4 bases between. Germline assignment: CDR1 ENHRY and CDR2 SYGVKD.

This clone has only one observation. V usage is TRBV7-3 and J usage is TRBJ2-2; D unclear. This CDR3 has 13 amino acids. Germline CDR1 and CDR2: SGHTA and FQGTGA. Deletions cut 5 bases from V and 2 bases from J, with 6 bases between. The CDR3 here is CASSGSNTGELFF. The DNA for the CDR3 is TGTGCCAGCAGCGGCTCCAACACCGGGGAGCTGTTTTTT.

The rearrangement links TRBV7-2 to TRBJ2-4, with D hard to call. The CDR3 contains 14 residues. From germline, CDR1 is SGHTA and CDR2 FQGNSA. V was shortened by 5 bases and J by 1 base, with 9 bases between the two germline ends. DNA of the CDR3: TGTGCCAGCAGCCCCCAAGCTGCCAAAAACATTCAGTACTTC. Encoded protein: CASSPQAAKNIQYF. The whole variable domain, remainder taken from reference TRBV7-2 and TRBJ2-4, is GAGVSQSPSNKVTEKGKDVELRCDPISGHTALYWYRQSLGQGLEFLIYFQGNSAPDKSGLPSDRFSAERTGGSVSTLTIQRTQQEDSAVYLCASSPQAAKNIQYFGAGTRLSVL.

This chain joins TRBV14 and TRBJ2-7; 10 bases line up with TRBD2. Germline V gives CDR1 SGHDN, CDR2 FVKESK. CDR3 length: 15 residues. V trimming: 1 base; J trimming: 3 bases; junction bases outside the gene matches: 3. The CDR3 region has the DNA TGTGCCAGCAGCCAAGCTCTAGCGGGGGACTACGAGCAGTACTTC. This sequence encodes CASSQALAGDYEQYF.

This clone was seen a handful of times. In nucleotides, the CDR3 is TGTGCCAGCAGCCCCGCAGCGGGGGGAATCACAGATACGCAGTATTTT. Its translation is CASSPAAGGITDTQYF. The rearrangement joins TRBV7-9 to TRBJ2-3; 9 bases fit TRBD2. The CDR3 totals 16 residues. The junction had 8 bases not matched to a gene; V was cut back by 5 bases and J by 2 bases. CDR1 SEHNR and CDR2 FQNEAQ come from the germline V gene (reference sequence).

The gene calls are TRBV7-8 and TRBJ1-2; a possible D gene is TRBD1 (5 bases). V lost 4 bases and J lost 8, with 14 bases in between. This CDR3 has 13 residues. Germline CDR1 SGHVS, CDR2 FQNEAQ. Here the CDR3 DNA reads TGTGCCAGCAGCTCAACACAGGAGGTGGGCTACACCTTC. It is translated as CASSSTQEVGYTF. Together with reference TRBV7-8 and TRBJ1-2, the CDR3 gives the full variable domain: GAGVSQSPRYKVAKRGQDVALRCDPISGHVSLFWYQQALGQGPEFLTYFQNEAQLDKSGLPSDRFFAERPEGSVSTLKIQRTQQEDSAVYLCASSSTQEVGYTFGSGTRLTVV.

This clone was seen only once. The V call is TRBV27, the J call TRBJ1-4; D ambiguous. In germline, CDR1 is MNHEY, CDR2 SMNVEV (reference sequence). CDR3 length: 16 amino acids. Deletions cut 2 bases from V and 4 bases from J, with 14 bases between. The CDR3 reads CASSLRRIQNNEKLFF. For the CDR3, the DNA is TGTGCCAGCAGTTTACGGCGAATCCAAAATAATGAAAAACTGTTTTTT. Together with reference TRBV27 and TRBJ1-4, the CDR3 gives the full variable domain: EAQVTQNPRYLITVTGKKLTVTCSQNMNHEYMSWYRQDPGLGLRQIYYSMNVEVTDKGDVPEGYKVSRKEKRNFPLILESPSPNQTSLYFCASSLRRIQNNEKLFFGSGTQLSVL.

The J gene is TRBJ2-6, the V gene TRBV7-9; no definite D call. This CDR3 comprises 15 residues. V was clipped by 5 bases and J by 2 bases, with 10 bases between them. The V gene's germline CDR1 is SEHNR and CDR2 FQNEAQ (reference sequence). CDR3 sequence reads: CASSQTQPGANVLTF. DNA for the CDR3: TGTGCCAGCAGCCAGACCCAGCCTGGGGCCAACGTCCTGACTTTC.

V gene TRBV4-3 combines with J gene TRBJ1-5; 7 nucleotides align to TRBD1. The CDR3 sequence is 15 residues long. V shed 4 bases and J 3 bases; nucleotides not matched to a gene: 6. The germline V gene has CDR1 LGHNA and CDR2 YSLEER. For the CDR3, the DNA is TGCGCCAGCAGCCTAACGACAGGGAACAATCAGCCCCAGCATTTT. Residues: CASSLTTGNNQPQHF.

J is TRBJ2-1 and V is TRBV2; no clear D gene. Germline loops: CDR1 SNHLY, CDR2 FYNNEI. The CDR3 runs 15 residues. The V and J ends lost 7 bases and 9 bases respectively, with 22 bases between them. CDR3 residues: CASTLEAPHLGEQFF. The DNA of the CDR3 is TGTGCCAGCACCCTTGAGGCGCCTCACTTAGGTGAGCAGTTCTTC.

The chain joins TRBV10-2 to TRBJ1-5, with TRBD1 as a possible D gene (6 bases). This CDR3 comprises 13 residues. V was trimmed by 6 bases and J by 6 bases, leaving 12 bases between them. Germline V lookup: CDR1 WSHSY, CDR2 SAAADI. The CDR3 region has the DNA TGCGCCAGCAGCTCAGGGGTGGGTCAGCCCCAGCATTTT. It encodes CASSSGVGQPQHF.

The CDR3 reads CASSVVAEGYTDTQYF. As DNA, the CDR3 is TGTGCCAGCAGCGTAGTTGCGGAGGGGTACACAGATACGCAGTATTTT. This sequence joins TRBV9 and TRBJ2-3; a possible D gene is TRBD2 (6 bases). Germline values: CDR1 SGDLS, CDR2 YYNGEE. The CDR3 is made up of 16 amino acids. V lost 0 bases and J lost 2, with 13 bases in between.

The chain couples TRBV14 to TRBJ2-2; D not certain. Trimming removed 1 base from V and 6 bases from J, with 6 bases in between. The CDR3 spans 13 residues. Germline CDR1 SGHDN, CDR2 FVKESK. The DNA of the CDR3 is TGTGCCAGCAGCCAAGTGGGCCCCGGGGAGCTGTTTTTT. This sequence encodes CASSQVGPGELFF.

This clone was observed a handful of times. This chain uses TRBV4-1 with TRBJ1-3; D ambiguous. CDR1 and CDR2 from the germline V gene are MGHRA and YSYEKL. V gave up 0 bases and J gave up 0 bases, with 9 bases separating them. The CDR3 covers 16 residues. The CDR3 DNA reads as TGCGCCAGCAGCCAAGATGCTGTAAACTCTGGAAACACCATATATTTT. Amino acids: CASSQDAVNSGNTIYF.

The J gene is TRBJ1-6, the V gene TRBV10-2; D may be TRBD1 (5 bases). This CDR3 contains 14 residues. CDR1 is WSHSY and CDR2 is SAAADI in the germline V gene. Trimming cost V 3 bases and J 8 bases, with 11 bases left between them. CDR3 protein: CASSEDGGYSPLHF. DNA of the CDR3: TGCGCCAGCAGTGAAGATGGGGGATATTCACCCCTCCACTTT.

The chain uses TRBV4-1 and TRBJ1-3, with a weak D call TRBD1 (6 bases). Looked up from germline, CDR1 is MGHRA and CDR2 is YSYEKL. Trimming took 4 bases from V and 4 from J, leaving 17 bases between them. This CDR3 contains 16 residues. The CDR3 coding sequence is TGCGCCAGCAGCCCAGCTCCGGGGGCTGCGGGAAACACCATATATTTT. Protein sequence: CASSPAPGAAGNTIYF.

The rearrangement joins TRBV6-5 to TRBJ2-7; maybe TRBD1 (5 bases). The CDR3 extends over 13 amino acids. Trimming left V 5 bases short and J 4 bases short, with 12 bases between. CDR1 and CDR2 (germline): MNHEY, SVGAGI. The CDR3 bases are TGTGCCAGCAGTCAGGGTAGCAGTTACGAGCAGTACTTC. Translating gives CASSQGSSYEQYF.

This clone was detected once. The CDR3 does not close with the conserved phenylalanine or tryptophan, likely indicating a read error. It is unclear where the CDR3 begins or ends on the DNA, so no DNA is shown, and the CDR3 is as TCRdb lists it. The chain uses TRBV12-3 or TRBV12-4 and TRBJ1-3; the tabulated D call, TRBD1, remains unverified against the DNA. The CDR3 sequence runs 11 residues, both termini included. The chain's CDR3 is CASSQDRGLHL.